This T cell receptor (beta chain) was observed in a study of blood T cell repertoires in COVID-19. Profiled with immunoSEQ multiplex PCR; TCRdb holds only in-frame clones, not every one. The profile shows some 300,000 clones, 85% to 90% of them singletons. This clone showed up just a few times. Unmatched junction bases numbered 3, after V lost 4 bases and J lost 0 bases. CDR1 is SGHDT, CDR2 YYEEEE, per germline. CDR3 size: 14 residues. The receptor comes from a woman aged 45-65 years who had been exposed to COVID-19. Sequencing input: PBMCs or T cells enriched from blood (not recorded which). The rearrangement links TRBV5-6 to TRBJ2-5, with TRBD1 matching over 7 bases. CDR3 sequence: CASSLGQNQETQYF. The CDR3, as DNA: TGTGCCAGCAGCCTGGGACAGAACCAAGAGACCCAGTACTTC.